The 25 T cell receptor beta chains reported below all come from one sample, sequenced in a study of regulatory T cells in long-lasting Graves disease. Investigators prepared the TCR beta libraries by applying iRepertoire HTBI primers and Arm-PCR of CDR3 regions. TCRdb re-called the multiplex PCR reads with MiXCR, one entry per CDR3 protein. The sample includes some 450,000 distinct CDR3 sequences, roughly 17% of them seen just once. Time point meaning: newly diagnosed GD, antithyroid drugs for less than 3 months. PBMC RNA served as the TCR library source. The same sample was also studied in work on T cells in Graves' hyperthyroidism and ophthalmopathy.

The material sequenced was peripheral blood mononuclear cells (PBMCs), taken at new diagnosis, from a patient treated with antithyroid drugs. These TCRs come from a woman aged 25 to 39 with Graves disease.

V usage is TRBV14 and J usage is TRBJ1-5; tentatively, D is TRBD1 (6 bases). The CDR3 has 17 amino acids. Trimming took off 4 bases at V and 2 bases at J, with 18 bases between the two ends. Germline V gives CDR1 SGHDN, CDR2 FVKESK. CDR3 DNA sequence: TGTGCCAGCAGCCGAACAGGGTCTTTGGATTGCAATCAGCCCCAGCATTTT. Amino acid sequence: CASSRTGSLDCNQPQHF. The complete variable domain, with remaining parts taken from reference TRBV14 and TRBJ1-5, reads EAGVTQFPSHSVIEKGQTVTLRCDPISGHDNLYWYRRVMGKEIKFLLHFVKESKQDESGMPNNRFLAERTGGTYSTLKVQPAELEDSGVYFCASSRTGSLDCNQPQHFGDGTRLSIL.

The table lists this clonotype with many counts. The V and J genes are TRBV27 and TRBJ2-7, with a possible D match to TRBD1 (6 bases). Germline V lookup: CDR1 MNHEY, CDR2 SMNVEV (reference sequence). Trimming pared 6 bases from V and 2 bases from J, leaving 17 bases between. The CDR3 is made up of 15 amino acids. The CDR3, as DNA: TGTGCCAGCAGGTCGAACCGGGACAACCCCTACGAGCAGTACTTC. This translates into CASRSNRDNPYEQYF.

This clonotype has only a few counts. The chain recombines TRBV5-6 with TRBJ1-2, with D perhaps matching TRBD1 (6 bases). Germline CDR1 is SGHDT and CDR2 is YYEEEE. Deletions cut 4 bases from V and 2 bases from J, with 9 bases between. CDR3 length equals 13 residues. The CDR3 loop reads CASSITGNYGYTF. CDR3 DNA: TGTGCCAGCAGCATCACAGGGAACTATGGCTACACCTTC.

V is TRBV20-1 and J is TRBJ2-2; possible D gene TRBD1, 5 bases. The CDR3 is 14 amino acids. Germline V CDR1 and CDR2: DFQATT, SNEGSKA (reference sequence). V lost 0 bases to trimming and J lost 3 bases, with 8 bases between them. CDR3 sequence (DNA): TGCAGTGCTAGAGATCAAGGGGACACCGGGGAGCTGTTTTTT. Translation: CSARDQGDTGELFF.

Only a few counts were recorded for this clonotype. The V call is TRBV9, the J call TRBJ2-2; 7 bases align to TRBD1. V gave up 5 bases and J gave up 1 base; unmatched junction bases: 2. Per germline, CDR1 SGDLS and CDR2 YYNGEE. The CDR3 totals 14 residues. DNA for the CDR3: TGTGCCAGCAGTGGGACAGAGAACACCGGGGAGCTGTTTTTT. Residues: CASSGTENTGELFF.

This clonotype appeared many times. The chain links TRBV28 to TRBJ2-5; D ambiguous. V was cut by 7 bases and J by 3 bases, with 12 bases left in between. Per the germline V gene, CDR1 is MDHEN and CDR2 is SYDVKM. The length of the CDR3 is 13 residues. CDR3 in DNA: TGTGCCAGCACCTCACCAACCAAAGAGACCCAGTACTTC. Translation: CASTSPTKETQYF.

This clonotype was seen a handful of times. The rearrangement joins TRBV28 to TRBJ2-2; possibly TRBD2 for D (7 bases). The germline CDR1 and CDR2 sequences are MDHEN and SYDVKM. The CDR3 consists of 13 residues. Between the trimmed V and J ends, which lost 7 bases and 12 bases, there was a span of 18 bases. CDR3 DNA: TGTGCCAGCACTCTGAGGGGGGGGACAAAGCTGTTTTTT. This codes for CASTLRGGTKLFF.

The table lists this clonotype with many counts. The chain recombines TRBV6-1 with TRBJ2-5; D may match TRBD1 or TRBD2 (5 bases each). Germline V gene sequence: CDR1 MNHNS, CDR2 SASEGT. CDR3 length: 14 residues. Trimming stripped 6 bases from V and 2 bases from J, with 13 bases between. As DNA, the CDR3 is TGTGCCAGCAGCCGGGACGGCCCACAAGAGACCCAGTACTTC. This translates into CASSRDGPQETQYF.

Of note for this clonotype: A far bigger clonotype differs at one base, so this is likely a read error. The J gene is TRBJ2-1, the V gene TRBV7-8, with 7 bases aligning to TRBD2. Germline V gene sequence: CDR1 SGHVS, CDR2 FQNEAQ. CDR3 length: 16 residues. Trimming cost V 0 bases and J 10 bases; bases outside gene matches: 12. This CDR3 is CASSLAQASGSYEQFF. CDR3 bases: TGTGCCAGCAGCTTAGCGCAGGCTAGCGGCTCCTACGAGCAGTTCTTC.

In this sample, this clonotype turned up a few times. CDR3 sequence: CASSLGTSGELFF. CDR3 nucleotide sequence: TGTGCCAGCAGTCTCGGCACCTCCGGGGAGCTGTTTTTT. The chain combines TRBV27 with TRBJ2-2; D not certain. In germline, CDR1 is MNHEY, CDR2 SMNVEV (reference sequence). The CDR3 length is 13 residues. The V and J ends lost 5 bases and 6 bases respectively, with 10 bases between them.

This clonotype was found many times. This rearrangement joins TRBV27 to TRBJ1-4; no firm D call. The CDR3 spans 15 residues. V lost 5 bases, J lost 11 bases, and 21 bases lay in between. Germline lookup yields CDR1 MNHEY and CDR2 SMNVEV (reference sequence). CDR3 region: CASSGPEPPTGKLFF. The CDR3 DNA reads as TGTGCCAGCAGTGGCCCGGAACCCCCCACGGGGAAACTGTTTTTT.

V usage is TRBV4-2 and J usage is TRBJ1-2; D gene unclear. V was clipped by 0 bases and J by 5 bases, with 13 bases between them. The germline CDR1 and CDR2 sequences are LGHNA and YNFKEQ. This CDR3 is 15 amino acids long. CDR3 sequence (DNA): TGTGCCAGCAGCCAAGATTGGAACAGCCGGTATGGCTACACCTTC. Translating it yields CASSQDWNSRYGYTF.

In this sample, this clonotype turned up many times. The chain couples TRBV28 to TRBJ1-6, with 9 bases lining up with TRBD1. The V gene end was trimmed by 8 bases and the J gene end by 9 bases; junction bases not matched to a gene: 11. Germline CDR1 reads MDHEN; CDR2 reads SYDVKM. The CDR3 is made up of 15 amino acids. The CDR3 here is CASSPQGAAFSPLHF. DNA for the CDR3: TGTGCCAGCTCCCCACAGGGGGCGGCTTTTTCACCCCTCCACTTT.

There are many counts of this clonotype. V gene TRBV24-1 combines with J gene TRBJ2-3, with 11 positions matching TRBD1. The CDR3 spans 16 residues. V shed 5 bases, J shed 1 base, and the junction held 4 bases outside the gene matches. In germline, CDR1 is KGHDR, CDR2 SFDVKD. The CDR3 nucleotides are TGTGCCACCAGTGCCCCGGGACAGGGGGGCACAGATACGCAGTATTTT. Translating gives CATSAPGQGGTDTQYF.

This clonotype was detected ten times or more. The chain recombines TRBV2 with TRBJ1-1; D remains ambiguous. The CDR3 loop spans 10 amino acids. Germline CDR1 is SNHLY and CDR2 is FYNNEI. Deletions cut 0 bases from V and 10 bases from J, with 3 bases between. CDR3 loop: CASSEARAFF. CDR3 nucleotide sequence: TGTGCCAGCAGTGAAGCGAGAGCTTTCTTT.

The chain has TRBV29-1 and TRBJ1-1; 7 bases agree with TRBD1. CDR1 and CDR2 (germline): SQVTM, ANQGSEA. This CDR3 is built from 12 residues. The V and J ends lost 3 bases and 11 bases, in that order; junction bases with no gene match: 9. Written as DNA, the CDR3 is TGCAGCGTTGATTGGGGCAGGACAGGCGCTTTCTTT. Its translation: CSVDWGRTGAFF.

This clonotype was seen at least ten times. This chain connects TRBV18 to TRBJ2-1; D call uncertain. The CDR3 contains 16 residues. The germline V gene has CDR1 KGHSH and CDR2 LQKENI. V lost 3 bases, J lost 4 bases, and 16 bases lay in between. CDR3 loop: CASSPPVVGWYNEQFF. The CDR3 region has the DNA TGTGCCAGCTCACCTCCGGTCGTAGGGTGGTACAATGAGCAGTTCTTC.

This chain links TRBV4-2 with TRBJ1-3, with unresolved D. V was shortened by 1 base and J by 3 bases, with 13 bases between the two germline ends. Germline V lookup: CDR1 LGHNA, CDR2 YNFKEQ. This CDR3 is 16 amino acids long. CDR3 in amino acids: CASSQVAAGGGNTIYF. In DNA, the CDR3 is TGTGCCAGCAGCCAAGTTGCCGCAGGAGGTGGAAACACCATATATTTT.

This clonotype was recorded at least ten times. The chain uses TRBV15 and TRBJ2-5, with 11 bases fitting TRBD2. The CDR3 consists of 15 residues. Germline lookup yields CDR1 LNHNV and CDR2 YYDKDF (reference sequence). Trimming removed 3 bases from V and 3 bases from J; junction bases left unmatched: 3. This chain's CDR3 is CATSSAGLAEETQYF. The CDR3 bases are TGTGCCACCAGCAGTGCGGGACTAGCGGAAGAGACCCAGTACTTC.

The CDR3 sequence is CASSSGLAGNEQFF. CDR3 coding DNA: TGTGCCAGCAGTTCGGGACTAGCGGGGAATGAGCAGTTCTTC. This chain uses TRBV6-9 with TRBJ2-1; 13 nucleotides align to TRBD2. The CDR3 has 14 amino acids. V was pared by 4 bases and J by 7 bases, with 1 base of the junction left unmatched. Looked up from germline, CDR1 is MNHGY and CDR2 is SVAAGI.

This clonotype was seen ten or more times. The CDR3 DNA reads as TGTGCCACCACGAGCGGGAGGAGTGCTCGCCAAGAGACCCAGTACTTC. Its translation is CATTSGRSARQETQYF. J is TRBJ2-5 and V is TRBV15; 9 bases are a match to TRBD2. Trimming removed 7 bases from V and 1 base from J; junction bases left unmatched: 10. There are 16 residues in the CDR3. The germline V gene encodes CDR1 LNHNV and CDR2 YYDKDF (reference sequence).

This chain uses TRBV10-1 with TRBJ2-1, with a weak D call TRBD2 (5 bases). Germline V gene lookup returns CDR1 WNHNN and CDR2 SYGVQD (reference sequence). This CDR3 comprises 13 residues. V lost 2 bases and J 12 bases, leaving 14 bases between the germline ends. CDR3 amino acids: CASSEGRTGRQFF. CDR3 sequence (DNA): TGCGCCAGCAGTGAGGGGCGGACTGGTCGGCAGTTCTTC.

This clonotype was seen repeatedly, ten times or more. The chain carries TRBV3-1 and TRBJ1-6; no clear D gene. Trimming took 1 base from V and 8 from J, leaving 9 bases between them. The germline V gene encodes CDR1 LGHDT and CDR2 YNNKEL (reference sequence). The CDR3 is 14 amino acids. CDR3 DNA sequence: TGTGCCAGCAGCCAAGTCAGAGTCGATTCACCCCTCCACTTT. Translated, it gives CASSQVRVDSPLHF.

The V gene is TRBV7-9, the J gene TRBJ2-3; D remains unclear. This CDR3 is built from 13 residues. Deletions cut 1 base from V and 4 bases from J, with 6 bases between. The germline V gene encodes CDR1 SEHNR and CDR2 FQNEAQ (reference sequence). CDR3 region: CASSLDGSDTQYF. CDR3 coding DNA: TGTGCCAGCAGCTTAGACGGATCAGATACGCAGTATTTT.

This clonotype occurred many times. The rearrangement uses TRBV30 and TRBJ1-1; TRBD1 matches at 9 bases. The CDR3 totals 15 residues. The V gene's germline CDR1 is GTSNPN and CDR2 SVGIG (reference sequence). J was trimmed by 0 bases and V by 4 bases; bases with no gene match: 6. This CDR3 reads CAWTLGTGLNTEAFF. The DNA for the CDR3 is TGTGCCTGGACCCTGGGGACAGGGTTGAACACTGAAGCTTTCTTT.